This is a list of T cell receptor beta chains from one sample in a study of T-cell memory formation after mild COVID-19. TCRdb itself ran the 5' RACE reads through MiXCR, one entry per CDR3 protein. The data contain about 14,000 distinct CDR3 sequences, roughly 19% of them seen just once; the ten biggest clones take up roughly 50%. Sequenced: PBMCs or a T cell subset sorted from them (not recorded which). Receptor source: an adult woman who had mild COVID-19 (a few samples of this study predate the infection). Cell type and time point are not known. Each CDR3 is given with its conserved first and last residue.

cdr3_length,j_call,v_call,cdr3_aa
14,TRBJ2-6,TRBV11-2,CASARVGGANVLTF
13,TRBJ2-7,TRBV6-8,CASITGEQYEQYF
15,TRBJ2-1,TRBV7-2,CASRFLGAPYNEQFF
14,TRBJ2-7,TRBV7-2,CASSLSAGAYEQYF
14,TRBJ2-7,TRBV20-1,CSARDVLDPLEQYF
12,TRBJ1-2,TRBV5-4,CASSFGQDGYTF
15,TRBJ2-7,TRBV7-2,CASSLELAGAFEQYF
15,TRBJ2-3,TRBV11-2,CASSLDNPPADTQYF
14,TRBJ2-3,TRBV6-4,CASSPGQATDTQYF
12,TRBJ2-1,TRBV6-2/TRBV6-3,CASNGGDYEQFF
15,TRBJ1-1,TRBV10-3,CAIRGQGEVGTEAFF
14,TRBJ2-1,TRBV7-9,CASAPTVGVNEQFF
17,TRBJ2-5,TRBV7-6,CASSLSRPGLGQETQYF
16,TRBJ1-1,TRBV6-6,CASSYKGGAQDTEAFF
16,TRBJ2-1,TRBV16,CASSQLAGSSYNEQFF
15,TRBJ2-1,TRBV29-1,CSAVGLAGRYNEQFF
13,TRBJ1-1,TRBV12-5,CASQAGEGPQAFF
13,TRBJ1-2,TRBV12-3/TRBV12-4,CASSLVTGAGYTF
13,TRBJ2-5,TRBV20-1,CSADRGSQETQYF
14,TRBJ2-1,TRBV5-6,CASSFDGSYNEQFF
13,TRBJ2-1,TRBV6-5,CASSYGQGNEQFF
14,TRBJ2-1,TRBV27,CASSRLVAYNEQFF
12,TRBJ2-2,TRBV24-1,CATSEAGLELFF
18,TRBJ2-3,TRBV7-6,CASSFNLRGLAPTDTQYF
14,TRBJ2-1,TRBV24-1,CATSLGTLGNEQFF
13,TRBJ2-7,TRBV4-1,CASSPDRGYEQYF
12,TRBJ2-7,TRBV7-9,CASSHGPFEQYF
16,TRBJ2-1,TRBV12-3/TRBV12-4,CASSFLNGVPYNEQFF
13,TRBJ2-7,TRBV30,CAWSVQVQYEQYF
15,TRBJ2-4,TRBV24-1,CATSAGTDRKNIQYF
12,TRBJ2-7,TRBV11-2,CASQGGSYEQYF
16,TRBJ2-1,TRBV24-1,CATSVGGLAGEREQFF
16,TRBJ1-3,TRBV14,CASSQAVTGPGNTIYF
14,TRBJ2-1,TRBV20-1,CSARGTSAYNEQFF
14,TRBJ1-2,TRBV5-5,CASLPIGAAYGYTF
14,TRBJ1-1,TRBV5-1,CASKSGQENTEAFF
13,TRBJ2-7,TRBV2,CAKGQGVLYEQYF
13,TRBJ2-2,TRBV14,CASRRQDTGELFF
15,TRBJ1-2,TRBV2,CASRSPGQGFFGYTF
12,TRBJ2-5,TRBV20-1,CSALTPLGTQYF
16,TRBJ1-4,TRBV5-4,CASSSDWLSGNEKLFF
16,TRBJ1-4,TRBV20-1,CSALEDRGRTNEKLFF
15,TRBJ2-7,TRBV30,CAWSRLAGRPLEQYF
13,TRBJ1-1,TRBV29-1,CSVPGQGAVEAFF
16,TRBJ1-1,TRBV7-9,CASSSGQGPANTEAFF
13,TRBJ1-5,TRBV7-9,CASSPLAWGPQHF
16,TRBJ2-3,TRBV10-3,CAIRARVEGGTDTQYF
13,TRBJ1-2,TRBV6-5,CASSSWGGQGYTF
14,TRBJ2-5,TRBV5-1,CASSLLGAFETQYF
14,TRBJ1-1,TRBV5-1,CASSFRGMNTEAFF
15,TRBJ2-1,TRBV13,CASSLTSRRGNEQFF
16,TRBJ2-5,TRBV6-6,CASSQEPSGVGETQYF
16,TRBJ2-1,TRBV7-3,CASSHIAGLSYNEQFF
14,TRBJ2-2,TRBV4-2,CASSPWDRTGELFF
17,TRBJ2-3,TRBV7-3,CASSLGYGTGGTDTQYF
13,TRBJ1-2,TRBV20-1,CSASDRPAYGYTF
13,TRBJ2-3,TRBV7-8,CASSLPSLDTQYF
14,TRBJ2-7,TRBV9,CASSVDLVTYEQYF
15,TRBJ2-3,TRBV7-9,CASNMVQPRTDTQYF